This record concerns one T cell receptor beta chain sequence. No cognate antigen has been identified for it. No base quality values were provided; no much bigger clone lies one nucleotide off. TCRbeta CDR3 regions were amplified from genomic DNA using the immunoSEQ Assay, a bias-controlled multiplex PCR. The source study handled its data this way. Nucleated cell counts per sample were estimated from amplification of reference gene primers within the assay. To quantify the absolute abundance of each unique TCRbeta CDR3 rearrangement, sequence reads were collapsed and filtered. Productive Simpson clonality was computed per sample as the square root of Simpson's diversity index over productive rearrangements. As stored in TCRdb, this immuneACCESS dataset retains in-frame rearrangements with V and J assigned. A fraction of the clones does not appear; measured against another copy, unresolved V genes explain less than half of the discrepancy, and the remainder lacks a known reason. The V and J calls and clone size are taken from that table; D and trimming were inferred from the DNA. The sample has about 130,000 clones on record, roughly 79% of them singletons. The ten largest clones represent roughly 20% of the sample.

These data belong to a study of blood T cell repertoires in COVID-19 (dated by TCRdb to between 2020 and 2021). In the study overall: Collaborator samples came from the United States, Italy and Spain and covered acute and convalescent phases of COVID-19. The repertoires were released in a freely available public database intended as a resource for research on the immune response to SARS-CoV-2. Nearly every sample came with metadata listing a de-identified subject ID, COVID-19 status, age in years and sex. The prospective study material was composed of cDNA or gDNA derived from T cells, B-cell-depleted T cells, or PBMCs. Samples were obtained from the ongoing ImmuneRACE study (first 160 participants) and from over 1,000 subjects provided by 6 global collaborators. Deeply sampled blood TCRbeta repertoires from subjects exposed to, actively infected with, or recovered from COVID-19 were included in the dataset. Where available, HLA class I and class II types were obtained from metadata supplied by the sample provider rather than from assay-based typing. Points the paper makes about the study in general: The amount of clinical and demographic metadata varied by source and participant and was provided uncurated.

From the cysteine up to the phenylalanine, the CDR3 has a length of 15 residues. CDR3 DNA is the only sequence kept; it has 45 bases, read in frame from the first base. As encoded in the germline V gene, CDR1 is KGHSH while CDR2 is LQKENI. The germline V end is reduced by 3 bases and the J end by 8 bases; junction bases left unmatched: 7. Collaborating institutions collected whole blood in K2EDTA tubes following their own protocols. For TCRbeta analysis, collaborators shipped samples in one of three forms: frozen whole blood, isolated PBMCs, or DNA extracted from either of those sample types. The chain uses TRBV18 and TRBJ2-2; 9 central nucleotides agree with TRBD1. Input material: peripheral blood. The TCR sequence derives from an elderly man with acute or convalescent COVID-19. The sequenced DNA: TGTGCCAGCTCACCGGGACAGGGCTCCCTTGGGGAGCTGTTTTTT. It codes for CASSPGQGSLGELFF.